Below, one T cell receptor (beta chain) is given with its context. Its specificity is not known. The sample is drawn from a study of OX40 agonist ivuxolimab in advanced cancers. Background on the study: The dose-escalation cohort was around 83% male, with a mean age of 60 years, ranging about 23 to 90.

V was shortened by 4 bases and J by 0 bases, with 9 bases between the two germline ends. The CDR3 is 15 amino acids. The germline CDR1 and CDR2 sequences are SGHAT and FQNNGV. TCRdb's table, derived via immunoSEQ multiplex PCR, lists solely in-frame clones and lacks some. This table has approximately 94,000 clones, 80% to 85% appearing once. Overall study results and limits: At 0.1 to 3.0 mg/kg, CD4+ and CD8+ blood T cells expanded clonally by week 6.

The sequence was collected from an adult with an advanced solid tumor such as melanoma, head and neck, liver or kidney cancer. The sample consisted of CD4+ or CD8+ T cells sorted from blood, taken in a trial of the OX40 agonist ivuxolimab. This rearrangement joins TRBV11-2 to TRBJ2-2; TRBD2 is a possible D gene (6 bases). This CDR3 is CASSSGGPNTGELFF. In DNA form, the CDR3 reads TGTGCCAGCAGCTCCGGGGGTCCGAACACCGGGGAGCTGTTTTTT.